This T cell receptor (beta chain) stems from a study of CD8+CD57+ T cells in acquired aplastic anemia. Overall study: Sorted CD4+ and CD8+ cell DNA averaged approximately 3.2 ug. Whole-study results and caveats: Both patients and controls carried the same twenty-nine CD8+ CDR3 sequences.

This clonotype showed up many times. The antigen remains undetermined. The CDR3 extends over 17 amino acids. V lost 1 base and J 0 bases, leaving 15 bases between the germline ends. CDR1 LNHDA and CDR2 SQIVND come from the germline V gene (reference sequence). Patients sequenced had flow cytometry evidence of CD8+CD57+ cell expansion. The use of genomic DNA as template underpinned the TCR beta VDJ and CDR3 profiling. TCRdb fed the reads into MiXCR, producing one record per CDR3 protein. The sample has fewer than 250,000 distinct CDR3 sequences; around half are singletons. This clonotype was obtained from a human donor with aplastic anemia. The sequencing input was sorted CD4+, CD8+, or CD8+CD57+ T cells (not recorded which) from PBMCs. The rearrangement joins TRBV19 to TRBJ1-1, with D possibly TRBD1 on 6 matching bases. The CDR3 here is CASSIARGIDMNTEAFF. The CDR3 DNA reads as TGTGCCAGTAGTATAGCCAGGGGCATTGACATGAACACTGAAGCTTTCTTT.